The present TCR beta chain was sequenced within a study of OX40 agonist ivuxolimab in advanced cancers. Study-wide context: Dose-escalation subjects each had hepatocellular carcinoma, melanoma, renal cell or head and neck cancer.

This CDR3 contains 14 residues. The ends lost 3 bases at V and 4 bases at J; junction bases unmatched: 1. Per germline, CDR1 KGHSH and CDR2 LQKENI. Clones were sequenced by immunoSEQ multiplex PCR, and TCRdb holds only the in-frame ones, with some missing. The sample shows approximately 100,000 clones, 92% of them seen only once. The gene calls are TRBV18 and TRBJ2-7; TRBD1 matches 12 bases. The sequence was obtained from an adult with an advanced solid tumor such as melanoma, head and neck, liver or kidney cancer. Source: CD4+ or CD8+ T cells sorted from blood, taken in a trial of the OX40 agonist ivuxolimab. As DNA, the CDR3 is TGTGCCAGCTCACCGGGACAGGGGGCTTACGAGCAGTACTTC. Its translation: CASSPGQGAYEQYF.